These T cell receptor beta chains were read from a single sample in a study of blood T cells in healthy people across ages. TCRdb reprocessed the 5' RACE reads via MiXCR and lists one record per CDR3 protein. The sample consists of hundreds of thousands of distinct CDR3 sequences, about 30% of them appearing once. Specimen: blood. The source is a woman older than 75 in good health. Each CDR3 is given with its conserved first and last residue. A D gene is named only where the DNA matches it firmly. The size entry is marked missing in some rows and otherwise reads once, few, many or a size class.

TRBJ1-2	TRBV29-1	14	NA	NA	TGCAGCGTTGAAGATAGTGGGGGGGACTATGGCTACACCTTC	CSVEDSGGDYGYTF
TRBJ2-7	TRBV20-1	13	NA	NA	TGCAGCCTCCTGGGGGGGCCCTACAATGAGCAGTACTTC	CSLLGGPYNEQYF
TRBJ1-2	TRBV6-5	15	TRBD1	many	TGTGCCAGCAGGGGGACAGGGGGCGCTGACTATGGCTACACCTTC	CASRGTGGADYGYTF
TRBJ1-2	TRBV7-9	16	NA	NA	TGTGCCAGCAGCTCGAATTCAAGATTAACCAACTATGGCTACACCTTC	CASSSNSRLTNYGYTF
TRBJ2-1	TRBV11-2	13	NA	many	TGTGCCAGCAGCTTAGACAGACAGTCTGTGTCGTTCTTC	CASSLDRQSVSFF
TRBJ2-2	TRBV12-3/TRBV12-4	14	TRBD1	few	TGTGCCAGCAGTTTGCAGGGGGAGACCGGGGAGCTGTTTTTT	CASSLQGETGELFF
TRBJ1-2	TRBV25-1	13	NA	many	TGTGCCAGCAGTGAAGTCTCCGGCTATGGCTACACCTTC	CASSEVSGYGYTF
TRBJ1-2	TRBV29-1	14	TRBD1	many	TGCGCCGCCCGGGACAGGGGTTTAGCGAAAGGCTACACCTTC	CAARDRGLAKGYTF
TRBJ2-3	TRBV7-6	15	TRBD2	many	TGTGCCAGCAGCAAAAGGTGGGGGGGGGCAGATACGCAGTATTTT	CASSKRWGGADTQYF
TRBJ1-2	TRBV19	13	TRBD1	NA	TGTGCCACCCATGGACAGGGGAAGTATGGCTACACCTTC	CATHGQGKYGYTF
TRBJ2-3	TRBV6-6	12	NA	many	TGTGCCAGCAGTTACGAGGAAAATACGCAGTATTTT	CASSYEENTQYF
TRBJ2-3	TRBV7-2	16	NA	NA	TGTGCCAGCAGCTTAGGGCTTGTGGGGGGTGAAGATACGCAGTATTTT	CASSLGLVGGEDTQYF
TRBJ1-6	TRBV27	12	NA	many	TGTGCCAGCAGTTTTATGGATTCACCCCTCCACTTT	CASSFMDSPLHF
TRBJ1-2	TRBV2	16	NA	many	TGTGCCAGCAGTGAAGTTGGGGCGGCGACTCTCTATGGCTACACCTTC	CASSEVGAATLYGYTF
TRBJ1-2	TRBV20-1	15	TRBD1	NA	TGCAGATCGATCGGTGGACAGGCCTTTGACTATGGCTACACCTTC	CRSIGGQAFDYGYTF
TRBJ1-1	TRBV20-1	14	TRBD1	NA	TGCAGTGCTAGCGTGACAGGGACGGGCACTGAAGCTTTCTTT	CSASVTGTGTEAFF
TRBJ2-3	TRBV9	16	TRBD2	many	TGTGCCAGCAGCGTAGGGGAGCGGGGGAGCACAGATACGCAGTATTTT	CASSVGERGSTDTQYF
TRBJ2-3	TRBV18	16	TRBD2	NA	TGTGCCAGCTCACCCCCAAGCGGGGGGGCCACAGATACGCAGTATTTT	CASSPPSGGATDTQYF
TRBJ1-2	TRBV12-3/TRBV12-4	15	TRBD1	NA	TGTGCCAGCAGTTTGCAGGGGGCGAGTTTAGATGGCTACACCTTC	CASSLQGASLDGYTF